This T cell receptor beta chain was documented in a study of neurological immune-mediated disorders. The study, taken as a whole, reports: Falling below healthy controls, multiple sclerosis showed the least TCR clonal expansion, while HTLV-1-associated myelopathy showed the most.

This clonotype was recorded at least ten times. Its target is unknown. The time point denotes: longitudinal time-point 2. Unsorted libraries used 2 million PBMCs kept at -80 degrees C. CDR1 is SNHLY and CDR2 is FYNNEI in the germline V gene. There are 13 residues in the CDR3. The V end lost 4 bases, the J end lost 4 bases, and 10 bases lay between the germline ends. The authors made cDNA by 5'RACE with 10-nucleotide random UMIs. TCRdb analysed the 5' RACE reads with MiXCR anew, one entry per CDR3 protein. The sample has some 87,000 distinct CDR3 sequences; roughly 13% are singletons. The chain employs TRBV2 and TRBJ1-2; D unresolved. The sample consisted of PBMCs. This clonotype was sampled from a female donor with HTLV-1-associated myelopathy (HAM/TSP). CDR3 protein: CASSAQVGYGYTF. DNA of the CDR3: TGTGCCAGCAGTGCGCAGGTCGGCTATGGCTACACCTTC.